This T cell receptor beta chain was profiled in a study of blood T cell repertoires in COVID-19. Overall study context: COVID-19 samples from acute and convalescent phases originated in the United States, Italy and Spain. Sample material is recorded as cDNA or gDNA derived from T cells, B-cell-depleted T cells, or PBMCs.

Authors' processing steps: Researchers report that nucleated cell counts were estimated from reference gene primer amplification. Clones were sequenced by immunoSEQ multiplex PCR, and TCRdb holds only the in-frame ones, with some missing. D and trimming come from the DNA, and the V and J calls and clone size come from that table. The profile covers fewer than 350,000 clones, with 65% to 90% appearing a single time and approximately 7.9% taken by the ten largest. The CDR3 extends over 18 amino acids. The germline V gene has CDR1 KGHDR and CDR2 SFDVKD. Trimming shortened V by 0 bases and J by 3 bases, and 18 bases separated the two germline ends.

The chain uses TRBV24-1 and TRBJ2-3; D possibly corresponds to TRBD2 (6 bases). This clonotype originated in a human donor in a cohort sampled during active COVID-19. Sequencing used peripheral blood. This chain's CDR3 is CATSDLSFGGTSTDTQYF. DNA for the CDR3: TGTGCCACCAGTGATTTGAGTTTTGGAGGGACGAGTACAGATACGCAGTATTTT.